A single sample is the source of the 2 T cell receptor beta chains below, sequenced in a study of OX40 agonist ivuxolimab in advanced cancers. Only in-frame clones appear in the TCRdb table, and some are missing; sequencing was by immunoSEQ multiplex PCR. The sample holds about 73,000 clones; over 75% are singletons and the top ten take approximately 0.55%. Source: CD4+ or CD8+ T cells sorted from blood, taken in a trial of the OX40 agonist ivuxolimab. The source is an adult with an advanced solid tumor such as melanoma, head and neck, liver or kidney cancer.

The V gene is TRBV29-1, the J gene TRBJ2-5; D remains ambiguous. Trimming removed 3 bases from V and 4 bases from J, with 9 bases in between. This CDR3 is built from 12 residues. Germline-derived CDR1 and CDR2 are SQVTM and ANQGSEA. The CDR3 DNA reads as TGCAGCGTTGATATGGCTGCAGAGACCCAGTACTTC. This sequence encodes CSVDMAAETQYF.

The CDR3 DNA reads TGTGCCAGCAGCTTAGACACCGGGACTAGCGGCTACGAGCAGTACTTC. Translating gives CASSLDTGTSGYEQYF. The chain is built from TRBV7-8 and TRBJ2-7; 11 nucleotides match TRBD2. CDR1 and CDR2 from the germline V gene are SGHVS and FQNEAQ. V lost 1 base and J lost 3; bases outside the gene matches: 5. This CDR3 contains 16 residues. The entire variable domain, with the rest obtained from reference TRBV7-8 and TRBJ2-7, is as follows: GAGVSQSPRYKVAKRGQDVALRCDPISGHVSLFWYQQALGQGPEFLTYFQNEAQLDKSGLPSDRFFAERPEGSVSTLKIQRTQQEDSAVYLCASSLDTGTSGYEQYFGPGTRLTVT.